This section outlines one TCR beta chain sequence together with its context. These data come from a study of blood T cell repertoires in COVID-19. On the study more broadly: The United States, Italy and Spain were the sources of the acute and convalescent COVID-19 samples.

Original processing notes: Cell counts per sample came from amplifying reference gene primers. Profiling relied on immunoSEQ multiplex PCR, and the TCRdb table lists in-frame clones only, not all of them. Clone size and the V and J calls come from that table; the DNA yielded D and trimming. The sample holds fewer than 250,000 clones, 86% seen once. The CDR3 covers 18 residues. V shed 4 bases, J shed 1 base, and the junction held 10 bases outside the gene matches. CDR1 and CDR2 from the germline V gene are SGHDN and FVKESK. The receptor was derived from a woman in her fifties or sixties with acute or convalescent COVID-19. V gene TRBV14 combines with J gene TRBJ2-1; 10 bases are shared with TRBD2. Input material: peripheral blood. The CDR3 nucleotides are TGTGCCAGCAGCCCAAGTCCCACTAGCGGGGTGTCCTACAATGAGCAGTTCTTC. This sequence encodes CASSPSPTSGVSYNEQFF.